These T cell receptor beta chains were read from a single sample in a study of blood T cells in healthy people across ages. One entry per CDR3 protein, called by TCRdb with MiXCR from the 5' RACE reads. The sample has approximately 320,000 distinct CDR3 sequences; roughly 29% are singletons. Sequencing was done on a sample of blood. The receptors were sampled from a woman aged 70-85 years in good health. The CDR3 runs from the conserved cysteine through the conserved F or W. The order of the fields is CDR3 length, V gene, clone size, J gene, D gene, CDR3 protein, CDR3 DNA. A D gene is named only where the DNA matches it firmly. Size values are once, few and many counts, or a class for expanded clones, and some rows have none.

cdr3_length: 15
v_call: TRBV28
clone_size: few
j_call: TRBJ2-7
d_call: .
cdr3_aa: CASSPAHSLSYEQYF
cdr3_nt: TGTGCCAGCAGCCCCGCCCACTCCCTAAGCTACGAGCAGTACTTC

cdr3_length: 16
v_call: TRBV7-8
clone_size: .
j_call: TRBJ2-5
d_call: .
cdr3_aa: CASSLVPGKGRETQYF
cdr3_nt: TGTGCCAGCAGCTTAGTTCCGGGAAAGGGGAGAGAGACCCAGTACTTC

cdr3_length: 18
v_call: TRBV25-1
clone_size: .
j_call: TRBJ2-5
d_call: .
cdr3_aa: CASSRATTSDPLRETQYF
cdr3_nt: TGTGCCAGCAGTCGGGCCACAACATCTGACCCCCTTCGGGAGACCCAGTACTTC

cdr3_length: 12
v_call: TRBV29-1
clone_size: few
j_call: TRBJ2-3
d_call: .
cdr3_aa: CSVEEGTNTQYF
cdr3_nt: TGCAGCGTTGAAGAAGGTACCAATACGCAGTATTTT

cdr3_length: 14
v_call: TRBV18
clone_size: .
j_call: TRBJ1-5
d_call: .
cdr3_aa: CASSPGFSNQPQHF
cdr3_nt: TGTGCCAGCTCACCCGGCTTTAGCAATCAGCCCCAGCATTTT

cdr3_length: 17
v_call: TRBV27
clone_size: few
j_call: TRBJ1-2
d_call: TRBD1
cdr3_aa: CASRSGRGTGGEGGYTF
cdr3_nt: TGTGCCAGCAGATCGGGACGGGGGACAGGGGGCGAGGGTGGCTACACCTTC

cdr3_length: 15
v_call: TRBV5-1
clone_size: few
j_call: TRBJ2-1
d_call: .
cdr3_aa: CASSLGHETYNEQFF
cdr3_nt: TGCGCCAGCAGCCTAGGACACGAAACCTACAATGAGCAGTTCTTC

cdr3_length: 14
v_call: TRBV20-1
clone_size: few
j_call: TRBJ1-5
d_call: .
cdr3_aa: CSASDSRSNQPQHF
cdr3_nt: TGCAGTGCTAGTGATAGCCGCTCCAATCAGCCCCAGCATTTT

cdr3_length: 19
v_call: TRBV9
clone_size: .
j_call: TRBJ2-6
d_call: .
cdr3_aa: CASRVGPRVGYSGANVLTF
cdr3_nt: TGTGCCAGCAGAGTAGGACCCAGGGTAGGCTACTCTGGGGCCAACGTCCTGACTTTC

cdr3_length: 15
v_call: TRBV7-6
clone_size: .
j_call: TRBJ2-7
d_call: TRBD1
cdr3_aa: CVSSPQGVTTYEQYF
cdr3_nt: TGTGTCAGCAGCCCCCAGGGGGTTACCACCTACGAGCAGTACTTC

cdr3_length: 15
v_call: TRBV27
clone_size: few
j_call: TRBJ1-4
d_call: .
cdr3_aa: CASTHKKGWNEKLFF
cdr3_nt: TGTGCCAGCACCCATAAGAAGGGATGGAATGAAAAACTGTTTTTT

cdr3_length: 14
v_call: TRBV6-2/TRBV6-3
clone_size: few
j_call: TRBJ1-5
d_call: TRBD1
cdr3_aa: CASSRGQGTSPQHF
cdr3_nt: TGTGCCAGCAGCAGAGGACAGGGGACTTCGCCCCAGCATTTT

cdr3_length: 13
v_call: TRBV19
clone_size: .
j_call: TRBJ2-7
d_call: .
cdr3_aa: CASSIEGSGGQYF
cdr3_nt: TGTGCCAGTAGTATAGAGGGTTCGGGCGGGCAGTACTTC

cdr3_length: 16
v_call: TRBV20-1
clone_size: few
j_call: TRBJ2-3
d_call: TRBD2
cdr3_aa: CSARDHGLAGADTQYF
cdr3_nt: TGCAGTGCTAGAGATCATGGACTAGCGGGAGCAGATACGCAGTATTTT

cdr3_length: 11
v_call: TRBV4-1
clone_size: .
j_call: TRBJ2-2
d_call: .
cdr3_aa: CASSHPGELFF
cdr3_nt: TGCGCCAGCAGCCATCCCGGGGAGCTGTTTTTT

cdr3_length: 12
v_call: TRBV24-1
clone_size: few
j_call: TRBJ2-5
d_call: .
cdr3_aa: CATSDRRLTTFF
cdr3_nt: TGTGCCACCAGTGATAGGAGACTTACAACGTTCTTC

cdr3_length: 12
v_call: TRBV20-1
clone_size: .
j_call: TRBJ2-1
d_call: .
cdr3_aa: CSAENPYNEQFF
cdr3_nt: TGCAGTGCCGAAAACCCCTACAATGAGCAGTTCTTC

cdr3_length: 15
v_call: TRBV7-9
clone_size: few
j_call: TRBJ1-5
d_call: TRBD1
cdr3_aa: CASSLGQGVFQPQHF
cdr3_nt: TGTGCCAGCAGCTTAGGACAGGGGGTTTTCCAGCCCCAGCATTTT

cdr3_length: 15
v_call: TRBV29-1
clone_size: .
j_call: TRBJ2-6
d_call: .
cdr3_aa: CSVGPDGGRANVLTF
cdr3_nt: TGCAGCGTTGGGCCGGACGGGGGGCGGGCCAACGTCCTGACTTTC

cdr3_length: 14
v_call: TRBV3-1
clone_size: .
j_call: TRBJ1-6
d_call: .
cdr3_aa: CASSRTGHNSPLHF
cdr3_nt: TGTGCCAGCAGTCGGACCGGGCATAATTCACCCCTCCACTTT

cdr3_length: 16
v_call: TRBV7-8
clone_size: few
j_call: TRBJ2-3
d_call: TRBD2
cdr3_aa: CASSFRTSGRTDTQYF
cdr3_nt: TGTGCCAGCAGCTTCCGGACTAGCGGGAGAACAGATACGCAGTATTTT

cdr3_length: 13
v_call: TRBV6-5
clone_size: few
j_call: TRBJ1-2
d_call: .
cdr3_aa: CASSITGPEGYTF
cdr3_nt: TGTGCCAGCTCAATAACAGGGCCTGAAGGCTACACCTTC

cdr3_length: 16
v_call: TRBV3-1
clone_size: .
j_call: TRBJ2-2
d_call: TRBD2
cdr3_aa: CASSPGLAGYTGELFF
cdr3_nt: TGTGCCAGCAGCCCAGGACTAGCGGGGTATACCGGGGAGCTGTTTTTT

cdr3_length: 12
v_call: TRBV6-6
clone_size: few
j_call: TRBJ1-2
d_call: TRBD1
cdr3_aa: CASKTGNYGYTF
cdr3_nt: TGTGCCAGCAAGACAGGGAACTATGGCTACACCTTC

cdr3_length: 16
v_call: TRBV12-3/TRBV12-4
clone_size: few
j_call: TRBJ2-3
d_call: TRBD2
cdr3_aa: CASSPTSRGLRDTQYF
cdr3_nt: TGTGCCAGCAGCCCGACTAGCAGAGGTCTCAGAGATACGCAGTATTTT

cdr3_length: 17
v_call: TRBV7-2
clone_size: .
j_call: TRBJ2-3
d_call: TRBD2
cdr3_aa: CASSPTTSGSVTDTQYF
cdr3_nt: TGTGCCAGCAGCCCTACGACTAGCGGGAGCGTTACAGATACGCAGTATTTT

cdr3_length: 13
v_call: TRBV7-2
clone_size: few
j_call: TRBJ2-7
d_call: .
cdr3_aa: CASSPQPSYEQYF
cdr3_nt: TGTGCCAGCAGCCCCCAGCCCTCCTACGAGCAGTACTTC

cdr3_length: 15
v_call: TRBV20-1
clone_size: .
j_call: TRBJ2-1
d_call: TRBD2
cdr3_aa: CSARQSAGDISEQFF
cdr3_nt: TGCAGTGCTAGACAGTCGGCGGGAGATATCTCTGAGCAGTTCTTC

cdr3_length: 14
v_call: TRBV24-1
clone_size: .
j_call: TRBJ2-1
d_call: .
cdr3_aa: CATSDPLYRAEQFF
cdr3_nt: TGTGCCACCAGTGATCCCCTCTATAGAGCGGAGCAGTTCTTC

cdr3_length: 16
v_call: TRBV5-1
clone_size: .
j_call: TRBJ2-5
d_call: TRBD1
cdr3_aa: CASSLEPGTGMFEQYF
cdr3_nt: TGCGCCAGCAGCTTGGAACCCGGGACAGGGATGTTTGAGCAGTACTTC

cdr3_length: 13
v_call: TRBV10-3
clone_size: few
j_call: TRBJ2-7
d_call: .
cdr3_aa: CAISVTVGYEQYF
cdr3_nt: TGTGCCATCAGTGTCACAGTTGGCTACGAGCAGTACTTC

cdr3_length: 16
v_call: TRBV4-3
clone_size: many
j_call: TRBJ2-7
d_call: .
cdr3_aa: CASSQDATSSSYEQYF
cdr3_nt: TGCGCCAGCAGCCAGGATGCCACTAGTTCCTCCTACGAGCAGTACTTC

cdr3_length: 15
v_call: TRBV18
clone_size: many
j_call: TRBJ2-1
d_call: .
cdr3_aa: CASSPVGRSNNEQFF
cdr3_nt: TGTGCCAGCTCACCTGTTGGGAGGAGTAACAATGAGCAGTTCTTC

cdr3_length: 15
v_call: TRBV5-1
clone_size: few
j_call: TRBJ1-1
d_call: .
cdr3_aa: CASMVQAGESTEAFF
cdr3_nt: TGCGCCAGCATGGTACAGGCGGGGGAGAGCACTGAAGCTTTCTTT

cdr3_length: 15
v_call: TRBV5-1
clone_size: .
j_call: TRBJ1-6
d_call: .
cdr3_aa: CASSLEGSYNSPLHF
cdr3_nt: TGCGCCAGCAGTTTGGAGGGCAGTTATAATTCACCCCTCCACTTT